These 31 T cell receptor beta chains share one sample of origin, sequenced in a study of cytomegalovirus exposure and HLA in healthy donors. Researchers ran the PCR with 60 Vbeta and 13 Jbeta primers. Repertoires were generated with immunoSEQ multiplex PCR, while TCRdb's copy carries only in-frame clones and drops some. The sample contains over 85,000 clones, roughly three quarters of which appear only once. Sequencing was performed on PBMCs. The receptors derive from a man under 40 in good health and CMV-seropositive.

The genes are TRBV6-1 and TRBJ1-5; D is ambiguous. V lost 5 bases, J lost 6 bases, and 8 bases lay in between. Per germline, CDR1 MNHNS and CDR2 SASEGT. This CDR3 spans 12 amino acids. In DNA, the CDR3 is TGTGCCAGCAGTCGAGGGAGTCAGCCCCAGCATTTT. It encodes CASSRGSQPQHF.

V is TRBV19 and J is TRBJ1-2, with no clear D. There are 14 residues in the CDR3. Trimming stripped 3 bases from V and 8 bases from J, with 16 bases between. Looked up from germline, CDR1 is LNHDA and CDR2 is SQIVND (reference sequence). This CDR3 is CASSIGRETRGYTF. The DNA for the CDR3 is TGTGCCAGTAGTATCGGGAGGGAAACTAGGGGCTACACCTTC. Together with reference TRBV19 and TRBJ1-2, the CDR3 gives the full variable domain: DGGITQSPKYLFRKEGQNVTLSCEQNLNHDAMYWYRQDPGQGLRLIYYSQIVNDFQKGDIAEGYSVSREKKESFPLTVTSAQKNPTAFYLCASSIGRETRGYTFGSGTRLTVV.

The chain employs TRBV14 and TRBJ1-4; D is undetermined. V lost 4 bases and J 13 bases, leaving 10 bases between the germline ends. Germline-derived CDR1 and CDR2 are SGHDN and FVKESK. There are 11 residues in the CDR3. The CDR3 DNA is TGTGCCAGCAGCCGCTCGGTTAGACTGTTTTTT. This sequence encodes CASSRSVRLFF.

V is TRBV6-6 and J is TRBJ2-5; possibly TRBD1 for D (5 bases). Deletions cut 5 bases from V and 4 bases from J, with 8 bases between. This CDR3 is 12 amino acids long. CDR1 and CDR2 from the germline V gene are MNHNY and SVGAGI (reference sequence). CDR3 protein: CASSTGRETQYF. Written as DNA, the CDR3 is TGTGCCAGCAGTACAGGACGAGAGACCCAGTACTTC.

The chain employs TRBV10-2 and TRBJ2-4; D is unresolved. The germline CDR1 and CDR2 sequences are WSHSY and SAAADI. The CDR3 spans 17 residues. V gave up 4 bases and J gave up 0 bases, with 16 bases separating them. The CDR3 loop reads CASSGIRSGLAKNIQYF. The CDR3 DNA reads TGCGCCAGCAGTGGCATCAGGTCCGGCCTAGCCAAAAACATTCAGTACTTC.

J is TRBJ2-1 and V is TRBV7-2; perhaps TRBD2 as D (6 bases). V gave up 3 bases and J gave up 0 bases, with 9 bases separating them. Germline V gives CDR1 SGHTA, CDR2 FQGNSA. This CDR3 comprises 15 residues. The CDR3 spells CASSFDGSSYNEQFF. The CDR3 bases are TGTGCCAGCAGCTTCGACGGGAGCTCCTACAATGAGCAGTTCTTC.

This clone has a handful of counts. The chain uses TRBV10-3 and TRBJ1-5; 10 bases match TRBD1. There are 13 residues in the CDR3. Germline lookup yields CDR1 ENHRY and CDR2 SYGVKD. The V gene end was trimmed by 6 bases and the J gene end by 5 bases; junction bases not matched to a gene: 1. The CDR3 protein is CAIRGQGHQPQHF. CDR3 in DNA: TGTGCCATCAGGGGACAGGGGCATCAGCCCCAGCATTTT.

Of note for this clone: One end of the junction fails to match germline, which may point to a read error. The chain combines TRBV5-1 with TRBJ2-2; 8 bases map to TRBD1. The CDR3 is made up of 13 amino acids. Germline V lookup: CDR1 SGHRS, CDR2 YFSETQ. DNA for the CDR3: TGCGCCAGCAATGACAGGGGAATCGGGGGGCTGTTTTTT. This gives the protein CASNDRGIGGLFF.

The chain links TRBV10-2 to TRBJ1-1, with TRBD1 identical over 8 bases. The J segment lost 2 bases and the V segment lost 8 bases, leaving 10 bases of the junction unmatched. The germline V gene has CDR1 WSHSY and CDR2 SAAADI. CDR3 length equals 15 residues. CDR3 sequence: CASGGQVAKNTEAFF. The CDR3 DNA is TGCGCCAGCGGGGGACAGGTCGCGAAAAACACTGAAGCTTTCTTT.

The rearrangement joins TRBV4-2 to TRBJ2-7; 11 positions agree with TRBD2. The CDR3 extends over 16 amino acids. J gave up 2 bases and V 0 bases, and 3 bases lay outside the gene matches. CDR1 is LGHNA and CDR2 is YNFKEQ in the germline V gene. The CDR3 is CASSQDTSGGTYEQYF. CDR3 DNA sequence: TGTGCCAGCAGCCAAGATACTAGCGGGGGAACCTACGAGCAGTACTTC.

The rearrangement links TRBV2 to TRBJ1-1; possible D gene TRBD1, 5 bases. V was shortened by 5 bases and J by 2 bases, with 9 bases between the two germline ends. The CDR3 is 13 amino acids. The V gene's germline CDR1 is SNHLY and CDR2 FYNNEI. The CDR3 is CASSNTGNTEAFF. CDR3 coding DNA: TGTGCCAGCAGTAATACAGGAAACACTGAAGCTTTCTTT.

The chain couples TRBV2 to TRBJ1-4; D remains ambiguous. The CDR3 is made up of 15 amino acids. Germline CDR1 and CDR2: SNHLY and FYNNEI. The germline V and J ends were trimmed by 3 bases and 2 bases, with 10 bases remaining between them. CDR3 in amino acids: CASSDYGRTNEKLFF. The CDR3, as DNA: TGTGCCAGCAGTGATTATGGGAGGACTAATGAAAAACTGTTTTTT.

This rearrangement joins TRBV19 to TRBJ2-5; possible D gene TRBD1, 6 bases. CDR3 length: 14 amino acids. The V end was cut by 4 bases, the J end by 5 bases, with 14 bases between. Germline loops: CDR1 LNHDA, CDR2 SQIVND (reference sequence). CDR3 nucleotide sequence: TGTGCCAGTAGTAAGACAGGACCCTGGGAGACCCAGTACTTC. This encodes CASSKTGPWETQYF.

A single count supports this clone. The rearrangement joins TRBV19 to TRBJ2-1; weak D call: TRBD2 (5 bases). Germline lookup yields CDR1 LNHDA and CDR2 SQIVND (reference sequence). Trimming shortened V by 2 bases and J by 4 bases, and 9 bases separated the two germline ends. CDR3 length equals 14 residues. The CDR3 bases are TGTGCCAGTAGTATATCGTCGGGATACAATGAGCAGTTCTTC. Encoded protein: CASSISSGYNEQFF. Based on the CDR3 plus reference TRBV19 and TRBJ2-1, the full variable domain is DGGITQSPKYLFRKEGQNVTLSCEQNLNHDAMYWYRQDPGQGLRLIYYSQIVNDFQKGDIAEGYSVSREKKESFPLTVTSAQKNPTAFYLCASSISSGYNEQFFGPGTRLTVL.

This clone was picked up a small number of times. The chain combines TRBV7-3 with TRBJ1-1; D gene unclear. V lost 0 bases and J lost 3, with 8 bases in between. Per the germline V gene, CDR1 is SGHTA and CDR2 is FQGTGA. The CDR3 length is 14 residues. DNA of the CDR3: TGTGCCAGCAGCTTAACGGGAGTTGACACTGAAGCTTTCTTT. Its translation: CASSLTGVDTEAFF.

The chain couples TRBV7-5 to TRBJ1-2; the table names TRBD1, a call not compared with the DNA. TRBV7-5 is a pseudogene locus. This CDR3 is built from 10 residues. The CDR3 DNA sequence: TGTGTCGGACAGGGTGGGGGCTACACCTTC. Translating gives CVGQGGGYTF.

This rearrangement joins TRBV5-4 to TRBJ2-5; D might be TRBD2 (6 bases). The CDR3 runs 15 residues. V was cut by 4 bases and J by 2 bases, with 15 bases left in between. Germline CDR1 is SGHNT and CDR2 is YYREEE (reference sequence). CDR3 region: CASSRDLGGQETQYF. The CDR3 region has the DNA TGTGCCAGCAGCCGGGACCTTGGGGGGCAAGAGACCCAGTACTTC. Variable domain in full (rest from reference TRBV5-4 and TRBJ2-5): ETGVTQSPTHLIKTRGQQVTLRCSSQSGHNTVSWYQQALGQGPQFIFQYYREEENGRGNFPPRFSGLQFPNYSSELNVNALELDDSALYLCASSRDLGGQETQYFGPGTRLLVL.

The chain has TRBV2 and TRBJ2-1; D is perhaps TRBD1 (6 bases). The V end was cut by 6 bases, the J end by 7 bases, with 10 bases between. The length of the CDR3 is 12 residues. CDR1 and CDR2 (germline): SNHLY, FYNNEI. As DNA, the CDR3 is TGTGCCAGCAGCGCGCAGGGGAATGAGCAGTTCTTC. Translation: CASSAQGNEQFF.

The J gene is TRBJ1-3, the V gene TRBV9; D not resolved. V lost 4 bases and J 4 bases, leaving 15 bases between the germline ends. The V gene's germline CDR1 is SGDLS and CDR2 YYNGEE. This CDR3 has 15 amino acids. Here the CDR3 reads CASSPVEVEGNTIYF. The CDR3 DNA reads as TGTGCCAGCAGCCCCGTGGAGGTGGAGGGAAACACCATATATTTT. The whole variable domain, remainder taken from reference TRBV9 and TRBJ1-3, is DSGVTQTPKHLITATGQRVTLRCSPRSGDLSVYWYQQSLDQGLQFLIQYYNGEERAKGNILERFSAQQFPDLHSELNLSSLELGDSALYFCASSPVEVEGNTIYFGEGSWLTVV.

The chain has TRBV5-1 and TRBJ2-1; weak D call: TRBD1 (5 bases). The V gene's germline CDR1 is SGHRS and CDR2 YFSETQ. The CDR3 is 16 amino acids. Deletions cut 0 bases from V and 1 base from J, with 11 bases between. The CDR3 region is CASSLVAGSSYNEQFF. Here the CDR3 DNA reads TGCGCCAGCAGCTTGGTGGCAGGGTCATCCTACAATGAGCAGTTCTTC. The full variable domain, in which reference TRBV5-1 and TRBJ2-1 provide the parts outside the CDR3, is KAGVTQTPRYLIKTRGQQVTLSCSPISGHRSVSWYQQTPGQGLQFLFEYFSETQRNKGNFPGRFSGRQFSNSRSEMNVSTLELGDSALYLCASSLVAGSSYNEQFFGPGTRLTVL.

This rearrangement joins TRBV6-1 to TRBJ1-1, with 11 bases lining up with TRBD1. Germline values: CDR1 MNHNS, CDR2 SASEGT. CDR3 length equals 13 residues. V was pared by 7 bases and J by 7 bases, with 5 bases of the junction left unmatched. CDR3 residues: CASTWTGGGEAFF. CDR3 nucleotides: TGTGCCAGCACTTGGACAGGGGGCGGTGAAGCTTTCTTT.

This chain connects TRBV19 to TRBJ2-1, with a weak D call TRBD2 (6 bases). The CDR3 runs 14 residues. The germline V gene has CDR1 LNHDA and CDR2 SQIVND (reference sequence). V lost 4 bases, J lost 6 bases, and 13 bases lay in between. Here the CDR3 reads CASSKGGPTNEQFF. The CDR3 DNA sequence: TGTGCCAGTAGTAAAGGAGGGCCAACCAATGAGCAGTTCTTC.

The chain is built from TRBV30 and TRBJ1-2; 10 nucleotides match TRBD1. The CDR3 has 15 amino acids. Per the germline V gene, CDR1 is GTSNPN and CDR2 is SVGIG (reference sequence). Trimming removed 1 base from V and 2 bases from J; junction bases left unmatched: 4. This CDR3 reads CAWSALGQGNYGYTF. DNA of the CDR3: TGTGCCTGGAGTGCCCTGGGACAGGGGAACTATGGCTACACCTTC.

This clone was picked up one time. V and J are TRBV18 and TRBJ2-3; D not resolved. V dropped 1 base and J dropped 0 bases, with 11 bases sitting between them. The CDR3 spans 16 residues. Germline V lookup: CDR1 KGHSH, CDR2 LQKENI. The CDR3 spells CASSPLAGTSTDTQYF. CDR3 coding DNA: TGTGCCAGCTCACCACTGGCAGGAACTAGCACAGATACGCAGTATTTT.

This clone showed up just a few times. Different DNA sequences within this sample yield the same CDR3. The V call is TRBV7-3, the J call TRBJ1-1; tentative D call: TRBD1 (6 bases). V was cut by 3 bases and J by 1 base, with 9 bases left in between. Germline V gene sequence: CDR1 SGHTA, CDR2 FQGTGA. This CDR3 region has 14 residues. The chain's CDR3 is CASSLGHQNTEAFF. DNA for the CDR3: TGTGCCAGCAGCTTGGGACACCAGAACACTGAAGCTTTCTTT.

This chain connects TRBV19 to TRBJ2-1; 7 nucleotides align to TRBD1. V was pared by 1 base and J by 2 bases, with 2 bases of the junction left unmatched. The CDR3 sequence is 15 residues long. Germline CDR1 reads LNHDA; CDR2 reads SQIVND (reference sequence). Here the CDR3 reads CASSIVGGPYNEQFF. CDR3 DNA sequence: TGTGCCAGTAGTATAGTAGGGGGCCCCTACAATGAGCAGTTCTTC.

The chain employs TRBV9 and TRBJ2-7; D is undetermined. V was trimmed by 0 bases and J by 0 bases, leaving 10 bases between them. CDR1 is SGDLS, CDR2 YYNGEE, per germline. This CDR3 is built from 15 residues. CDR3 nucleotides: TGTGCCAGCAGCGTAGGTTCCGGGTTCTCCTACGAGCAGTACTTC. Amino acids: CASSVGSGFSYEQYF.

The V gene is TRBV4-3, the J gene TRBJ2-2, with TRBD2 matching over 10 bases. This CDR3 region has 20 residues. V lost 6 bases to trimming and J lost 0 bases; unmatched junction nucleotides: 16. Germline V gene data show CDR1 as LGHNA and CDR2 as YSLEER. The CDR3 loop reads CASSLKPWASGGANTGELFF. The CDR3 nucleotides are TGCGCCAGCAGTCTAAAACCATGGGCTAGCGGGGGCGCGAACACCGGGGAGCTGTTTTTT.

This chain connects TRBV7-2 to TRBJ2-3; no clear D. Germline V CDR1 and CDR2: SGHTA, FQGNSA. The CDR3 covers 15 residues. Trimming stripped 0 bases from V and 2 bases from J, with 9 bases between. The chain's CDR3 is CASSLAPSSTDTQYF. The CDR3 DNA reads TGTGCCAGCAGCTTAGCCCCGAGCTCCACAGATACGCAGTATTTT.

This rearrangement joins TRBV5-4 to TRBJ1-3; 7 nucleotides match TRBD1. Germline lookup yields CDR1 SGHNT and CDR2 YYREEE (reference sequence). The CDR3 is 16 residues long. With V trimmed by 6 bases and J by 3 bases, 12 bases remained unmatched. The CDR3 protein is CASTQSGTENGNTIYF. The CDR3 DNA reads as TGTGCCAGCACCCAATCCGGGACAGAAAATGGAAACACCATATATTTT.

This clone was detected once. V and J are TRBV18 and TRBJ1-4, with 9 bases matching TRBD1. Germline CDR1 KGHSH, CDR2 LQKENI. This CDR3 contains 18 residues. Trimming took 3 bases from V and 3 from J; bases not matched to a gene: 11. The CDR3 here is CASSPGTGSRLANEKLFF. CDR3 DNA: TGTGCCAGCTCACCCGGGACAGGGAGCCGCTTGGCTAATGAAAAACTGTTTTTT.